This T cell receptor (beta chain) was found in a study of STAT3 mutations in large granular lymphocyte leukemia. The study, taken as a whole, reports: In T-cell large granular lymphocyte leukemia, about half of patients showed multiple immunodominant subclonotypes.

A remark on this clone: The antigen is undetermined.

TCRdb's table, derived via immunoSEQ multiplex PCR, lists solely in-frame clones and lacks some. The sample carries roughly 13,000 clones, 88% recorded once. CDR3 size: 13 residues. The ends were cut back, 2 bases at V and 6 bases at J, with 11 bases in the middle. Germline CDR1 is SGHTA and CDR2 is FQGNSA. This receptor was obtained from a human donor with T large granular lymphocyte leukemia. Some clones in this sample may be carry-over from other donors' samples. The chain is built from TRBV7-2 and TRBJ2-7; D unclear. The sequenced material came from PBMCs. CDR3: CASSLIEEREQYF. CDR3 bases: TGTGCCAGCAGCTTAATAGAGGAACGCGAGCAGTACTTC. Variable domain in full (rest from reference TRBV7-2 and TRBJ2-7): GAGVSQSPSNKVTEKGKDVELRCDPISGHTALYWYRQSLGQGLEFLIYFQGNSAPDKSGLPSDRFSAERTGGSVSTLTIQRTQQEDSAVYLCASSLIEEREQYFGPGTRLTVT.